The 30 T cell receptor beta chains given below trace back to one sample, sequenced in a study of T cells in Graves' hyperthyroidism and ophthalmopathy. Amplified TCR beta CDR3 regions came from RNA transcripts. The HTBI primer set drove a first-round RT-PCR of the TCR CDR3. TCRdb independently ran MiXCR on the multiplex PCR reads; one entry per CDR3 protein. Of a few hundred thousand distinct CDR3 sequences detected, around a sixth appear once; the ten largest clones hold around 6.6%. Material for sequencing was blood. The receptors derive from a woman aged 30 to 39 with Graves' hyperthyroidism.

This clonotype was detected only a few times. This may be a read error, as it is one base from a much larger clone. This chain joins TRBV5-4 and TRBJ2-3; D is unclear. Germline V gene data show CDR1 as SGHNT and CDR2 as YYREEE (reference sequence). Trimming removed 0 bases from V and 2 bases from J, with 4 bases in between. CDR3 length: 13 residues. Here the CDR3 DNA reads TGTGCCAGCAGCTTGGAGACCACAGATACGCAGTATTTT. This codes for CASSLETTDTQYF.

As regards this clonotype: One end of the junction does not line up with germline, which may come from a read error. The rearrangement uses TRBV20-1 and TRBJ2-1, with D possibly being TRBD2 (6 bases). Per germline, CDR1 DFQATT and CDR2 SNEGSKA (reference sequence). The CDR3 is made up of 14 amino acids. This chain's CDR3 is CSASFMAGKSGQLF. The DNA for the CDR3 is TGCAGTGCTAGTTTCATGGCGGGAAAATCGGGGCAGCTCTTC.

In its sample, this clonotype was seen once. The J gene is TRBJ2-3, the V gene TRBV9; no clear D gene. Trimming removed 0 bases from V and 0 bases from J, with 5 bases in between. CDR3 length: 14 residues. Germline V gives CDR1 SGDLS, CDR2 YYNGEE. Here the CDR3 DNA reads TGTGCCAGCAGCGTAGAGTGGAGCACAGATACGCAGTATTTT. Protein sequence: CASSVEWSTDTQYF. The full variable domain, its missing parts supplied by reference TRBV9 and TRBJ2-3, is DSGVTQTPKHLITATGQRVTLRCSPRSGDLSVYWYQQSLDQGLQFLIQYYNGEERAKGNILERFSAQQFPDLHSELNLSSLELGDSALYFCASSVEWSTDTQYFGPGTRLTVL.

This clonotype was counted between two and nine times. The chain is built from TRBV5-4 and TRBJ2-3, with no clear D. The germline V gene encodes CDR1 SGHNT and CDR2 YYREEE (reference sequence). The germline V and J ends were trimmed by 5 bases and 4 bases, with 14 bases remaining between them. The CDR3 is 14 residues long. The CDR3 DNA is TGTGCCAGCAGTTATAGGGCCGTCGCAGATACGCAGTATTTT. Translation gives CASSYRAVADTQYF.

As regards this clonotype: Possible read error: a much larger clone is one base away. The gene calls are TRBV6-1 and TRBJ2-1; D may be TRBD2 (6 bases). The CDR3 is made up of 16 amino acids. Looked up from germline, CDR1 is MNHNS and CDR2 is SASEGT. V was clipped by 7 bases and J by 0 bases, with 16 bases between them. In DNA, the CDR3 is TGTGCCAGCATGCGGGGAGAGAGGAGCTCCTACAATGAGCAGTTCTTC. Amino acid sequence: CASMRGERSSYNEQFF.

The J gene is TRBJ1-2, the V gene TRBV20-1, with 8 bases aligning to TRBD1. This CDR3 contains 16 residues. Germline V gene data show CDR1 as DFQATT and CDR2 as SNEGSKA (reference sequence). V gave up 6 bases and J gave up 2 bases; unmatched junction bases: 14. CDR3 region: CSAAPDRVRANYGYTF. CDR3 nucleotides: TGCAGTGCCGCCCCGGACAGGGTTAGAGCAAACTATGGCTACACCTTC.

This chain joins TRBV20-1 and TRBJ2-2; TRBD2 matches 8 bases. Looked up from germline, CDR1 is DFQATT and CDR2 is SNEGSKA (reference sequence). This CDR3 is built from 17 residues. V dropped 0 bases and J dropped 4; count of bases not matched to a gene: 10. This CDR3 is CSARELTGGQLTGELFF. The CDR3 DNA is TGCAGTGCTAGAGAGCTAACGGGAGGGCAGCTCACCGGGGAGCTGTTTTTT.

This clonotype came up many times. V and J are TRBV7-8 and TRBJ2-7; perhaps TRBD2 as D (6 bases). Per germline, CDR1 SGHVS and CDR2 FQNEAQ. V was pared by 3 bases and J by 9 bases, with 24 bases between. This CDR3 is 16 amino acids long. CDR3 protein: CASSFRDPAGPSGQYF. For the CDR3, the DNA is TGTGCCAGCAGCTTCCGCGATCCCGCGGGACCCTCCGGGCAGTACTTC. The whole variable domain, filled in from reference TRBV7-8 and TRBJ2-7, reads GAGVSQSPRYKVAKRGQDVALRCDPISGHVSLFWYQQALGQGPEFLTYFQNEAQLDKSGLPSDRFFAERPEGSVSTLKIQRTQQEDSAVYLCASSFRDPAGPSGQYFGPGTRLTVT.

This clonotype was detected a few times. This chain uses TRBV14 with TRBJ2-5; maybe TRBD2 (5 bases). Between the trimmed V and J ends, which lost 4 bases and 4 bases, there was a span of 19 bases. CDR3 length equals 16 residues. Germline CDR1 SGHDN, CDR2 FVKESK. This chain's CDR3 is CASSLEDSDEGETQYF. As DNA, the CDR3 is TGTGCCAGCAGCCTAGAGGACTCAGACGAGGGAGAGACCCAGTACTTC. The full variable domain, in which reference TRBV14 and TRBJ2-5 provide the parts outside the CDR3, is EAGVTQFPSHSVIEKGQTVTLRCDPISGHDNLYWYRRVMGKEIKFLLHFVKESKQDESGMPNNRFLAERTGGTYSTLKVQPAELEDSGVYFCASSLEDSDEGETQYFGPGTRLLVL.

The V gene is TRBV12-3 or TRBV12-4, the J gene TRBJ2-3, with 7 nucleotides matching TRBD1. The trim removed 5 bases at V and 6 bases at J, leaving 14 bases unmatched. The CDR3 length is 16 residues. The CDR3 here is CASSPGGADLRDTQYF. CDR3 sequence (DNA): TGTGCCAGCAGTCCAGGGGGAGCGGACCTACGGGATACGCAGTATTTT.

In this sample, this clonotype turned up many times. V is TRBV20-1 and J is TRBJ2-7; D ambiguous. This CDR3 is built from 13 residues. V lost 6 bases, J lost 2 bases, and 14 bases lay in between. CDR1 is DFQATT, CDR2 SNEGSKA, per germline (reference sequence). CDR3 loop: CSAIGPEPYEQYF. Here the CDR3 DNA reads TGCAGTGCCATCGGACCCGAGCCCTACGAGCAGTACTTC.

This CDR3 reads CASSPSTSSTDTQYF. The CDR3 DNA reads TGTGCCAGCAGCCCCTCGACATCTAGCACAGATACGCAGTATTTT. The chain combines TRBV9 with TRBJ2-3; D not resolved. Germline lookup yields CDR1 SGDLS and CDR2 YYNGEE. The V end lost 4 bases, the J end lost 0 bases, and 12 bases lay between the germline ends. This CDR3 is built from 15 residues.

This clonotype was observed many times. This chain connects TRBV20-1 to TRBJ1-1; 8 bases are shared with TRBD1. Germline values: CDR1 DFQATT, CDR2 SNEGSKA (reference sequence). The CDR3 totals 16 residues. The J segment lost 0 bases and the V segment lost 5 bases, leaving 11 bases of the junction unmatched. The CDR3 sequence is CSASGTGWTMNTEAFF. The CDR3 DNA is TGCAGTGCTTCCGGGACAGGATGGACCATGAACACTGAAGCTTTCTTT.

This rearrangement joins TRBV20-1 to TRBJ1-5, with 8 bases aligning to TRBD1. V lost 6 bases and J lost 3; bases outside the gene matches: 7. The CDR3 length is 14 residues. Germline V gene sequence: CDR1 DFQATT, CDR2 SNEGSKA (reference sequence). Here the CDR3 reads CSAPNQGANQPQHF. CDR3 coding DNA: TGCAGTGCCCCGAACCAGGGGGCCAATCAGCCCCAGCATTTT.

In its sample, this clonotype was seen many times. The chain uses TRBV28 and TRBJ2-7, with 8 bases that match TRBD2. CDR1 is MDHEN, CDR2 SYDVKM, per germline. V trimming: 4 bases; J trimming: 1 base; junction bases outside the gene matches: 12. This CDR3 has 17 residues. Here the CDR3 DNA reads TGTGCCAGCAGTTCCTTACCGGGGGGGGGCGAATCCTACGAGCAGTACTTC. It specifies CASSSLPGGGESYEQYF.

This clonotype has ten or more counts. The chain employs TRBV6-1 and TRBJ1-1; no firm D call. V gave up 6 bases and J gave up 0 bases, with 8 bases separating them. CDR3 length: 13 residues. In germline, CDR1 is MNHNS, CDR2 SASEGT. CDR3 bases: TGTGCCAGCAGCGCGACTGTGAACACTGAAGCTTTCTTT. Its translation is CASSATVNTEAFF.

This clonotype was recorded many times. This chain uses TRBV2 with TRBJ2-1, with no clear D. CDR3 size: 13 residues. V was clipped by 8 bases and J by 8 bases, with 16 bases between them. The V gene's germline CDR1 is SNHLY and CDR2 FYNNEI. CDR3 in DNA: TGTGCCAGCGCTAACCCCCTGCAGGATGAGCAGTTCTTC. Protein sequence: CASANPLQDEQFF.

There are many counts of this clonotype. The gene calls are TRBV28 and TRBJ2-7, with D uncertain. Germline CDR1 MDHEN, CDR2 SYDVKM. The germline V and J ends were trimmed by 6 bases and 3 bases, with 18 bases remaining between them. The length of the CDR3 is 15 residues. CDR3 nucleotides: TGTGCCAGCAGGACCTCGGACGGATTGGGCTACGAGCAGTACTTC. Translated: CASRTSDGLGYEQYF.

The chain recombines TRBV28 with TRBJ1-5, with a weak D call TRBD1 (6 bases). V shed 6 bases and J shed 2 bases, with 14 bases lying between them. The CDR3 runs 15 residues. Per the germline V gene, CDR1 is MDHEN and CDR2 is SYDVKM. The CDR3 sequence is CASRSQGPGNQPQHF. The CDR3 coding sequence is TGTGCCAGCAGATCACAGGGTCCTGGCAATCAGCCCCAGCATTTT. The full variable domain, in which reference TRBV28 and TRBJ1-5 provide the parts outside the CDR3, is DVKVTQSSRYLVKRTGEKVFLECVQDMDHENMFWYRQDPGLGLRLIYFSYDVKMKEKGDIPEGYSVSREKKERFSLILESASTNQTSMYLCASRSQGPGNQPQHFGDGTRLSIL.

This clonotype showed up many times. CDR3: CAIRASTTSLGYTPSTDTQYF. The DNA of the CDR3 is TGTGCCATCAGGGCCTCGACCACCTCCTTAGGGTATACCCCCTCCACAGATACGCAGTATTTT. The rearrangement uses TRBV10-3 and TRBJ2-3; D is unclear. The length of the CDR3 is 21 residues. CDR1 is ENHRY and CDR2 is SYGVKD in the germline V gene. V was pared by 6 bases and J by 2 bases, with 33 bases between.

This clonotype was recorded many times. This sequence joins TRBV6-5 and TRBJ2-3; D remains unclear. This CDR3 comprises 16 residues. V gave up 0 bases and J gave up 0 bases, with 10 bases separating them. Germline CDR1 is MNHEY and CDR2 is SVGAGI. CDR3 coding DNA: TGTGCCAGCAGTTACTCTGCCCCCCTTAGCACAGATACGCAGTATTTT. It specifies CASSYSAPLSTDTQYF.

This clonotype showed up many times. The chain is built from TRBV12-3 or TRBV12-4 and TRBJ1-1; 11 bases map to TRBD1. Trimming at V came to 6 bases and at J to 10 bases, leaving 10 bases not matched to a gene. The CDR3 covers 14 residues. CDR3 sequence reads: CASSSGQGAVGAFF. The CDR3 region has the DNA TGTGCCAGCAGCTCCGGACAGGGGGCTGTCGGAGCTTTCTTT.

The chain recombines TRBV18 with TRBJ2-7; tentative D call: TRBD1 (6 bases). CDR3 length equals 14 residues. Germline CDR1 reads KGHSH; CDR2 reads LQKENI. The V and J ends lost 0 bases and 5 bases respectively, with 11 bases between them. CDR3 sequence reads: CASSPPLRGHEQYF. The CDR3 bases are TGTGCCAGCTCACCACCACTCAGGGGCCACGAGCAGTACTTC.

This clonotype was seen many times. The chain has TRBV5-5 and TRBJ2-5; 9 bases line up with TRBD1. Germline V lookup: CDR1 SGHKS, CDR2 YYEKEE (reference sequence). J gave up 5 bases and V 4 bases, and 9 bases lay outside the gene matches. This CDR3 region has 15 residues. The DNA for the CDR3 is TGTGCCAGCAGCATAGGGACAGGGAGAAAGGAGACCCAGTACTTC. Translating gives CASSIGTGRKETQYF.

This clonotype came up many times. The CDR3 DNA is TGTGCCAGCAGCTTAGACAAGGACAGGGTATTTGGCTACACCTTC. This encodes CASSLDKDRVFGYTF. This chain uses TRBV11-2 with TRBJ1-2, with 8 bases fitting TRBD1. From germline, CDR1 is SGHAT and CDR2 FQNNGV. V trimming: 0 bases; J trimming: 7 bases; junction bases outside the gene matches: 7. The CDR3 covers 15 residues.

This clonotype has more than one count but fewer than ten. This chain joins TRBV5-4 and TRBJ2-1; 10 nucleotides align to TRBD2. The germline CDR1 and CDR2 sequences are SGHNT and YYREEE (reference sequence). The V segment lost 3 bases and the J segment 4 bases; nucleotides outside the gene matches: 4. The CDR3 contains 15 residues. DNA of the CDR3: TGTGCCAGCAGCTCGGAACTAGCGGGGTACAATGAGCAGTTCTTC. Protein sequence: CASSSELAGYNEQFF.

In regard to this clonotype: A much larger clone lies a single base off, so this may be a read error. The CDR3 spells CSAPPGGRFYNDQFF. CDR3 nucleotide sequence: TGCAGTGCTCCCCCTGGCGGGAGGTTCTACAATGACCAGTTCTTC. The V and J genes are TRBV20-1 and TRBJ2-1; TRBD2 aligns across 8 bases. The germline V gene encodes CDR1 DFQATT and CDR2 SNEGSKA (reference sequence). CDR3 length equals 15 residues.

This clonotype was recorded many times. The J gene is TRBJ1-5, the V gene TRBV5-1, with 8 bases lining up with TRBD1. The length of the CDR3 is 14 residues. Germline loops: CDR1 SGHRS, CDR2 YFSETQ. Trimming removed 0 bases from V and 7 bases from J; junction bases left unmatched: 3. The CDR3 sequence: CASSLVTGDQPQHF. The CDR3 DNA is TGCGCCAGCAGCTTGGTGACAGGGGACCAGCCCCAGCATTTT.

The V gene is TRBV7-9, the J gene TRBJ1-1; D unclear. Trimming cost V 2 bases and J 10 bases, with 11 bases left between them. CDR3 length equals 12 residues. Germline lookup yields CDR1 SEHNR and CDR2 FQNEAQ (reference sequence). CDR3: CASSLLKDGAFF. For the CDR3, the DNA is TGTGCCAGCAGCTTATTAAAGGATGGAGCTTTCTTT.

This clonotype appeared many times. The V and J genes are TRBV20-1 and TRBJ2-1, with 13 bases fitting TRBD2. This CDR3 is built from 14 residues. V trimming: 4 bases; J trimming: 6 bases; junction bases outside the gene matches: 3. Per the germline V gene, CDR1 is DFQATT and CDR2 is SNEGSKA (reference sequence). CDR3 sequence (DNA): TGCAGTGCTAAACTAGCGGGAGGGGGCAATGAGCAGTTCTTC. Protein sequence: CSAKLAGGGNEQFF.